A single sample is the source of the 20 T cell receptor beta chains below, sequenced in a study of shared clonotypes between healthy human individuals. Assay: immunoSEQ multiplex PCR; the TCRdb copy retains only in-frame clones and omits some. The sample includes a few million clones, almost 96% of them seen just once. The sample comprised naive CD4+ T cells sorted from blood. Noted subset: CD45RA+ positively selected. These receptors all stem from a man aged 18 to 29 in good health.

This clone was detected a few times. The chain has TRBV6-6 and TRBJ1-2; 7 bases line up with TRBD1. Germline CDR1 reads MNHNY; CDR2 reads SVGAGI (reference sequence). This CDR3 region has 13 residues. V shed 6 bases and J 7 bases; nucleotides not matched to a gene: 8. The CDR3 protein is CASSLDRAAGYTF. The CDR3 coding sequence is TGTGCCAGCAGCCTCGACAGGGCTGCTGGCTACACCTTC.

The rearrangement links TRBV2 to TRBJ2-3; no clear D. V dropped 7 bases and J dropped 0 bases, with 14 bases sitting between them. The CDR3 has 15 amino acids. Germline values: CDR1 SNHLY, CDR2 FYNNEI. CDR3 region: CASTQRRVSTDTQYF. For the CDR3, the DNA is TGTGCCAGCACCCAAAGAAGGGTCAGCACAGATACGCAGTATTTT. The full variable domain, in which reference TRBV2 and TRBJ2-3 provide the parts outside the CDR3, is EPEVTQTPSHQVTQMGQEVILRCVPISNHLYFYWYRQILGQKVEFLVSFYNNEISEKSEIFDDQFSVERPDGSNFTLKIRSTKLEDSAMYFCASTQRRVSTDTQYFGPGTRLTVL.

The V and J genes are TRBV5-4 and TRBJ1-2; D possibly corresponds to TRBD1 (5 bases). V lost 5 bases and J lost 6, with 23 bases in between. This CDR3 spans 16 amino acids. Germline CDR1 and CDR2: SGHNT and YYREEE (reference sequence). CDR3 bases: TGTGCCAGCAGAAAGGGAAGCTTTGGGGGACGGGATGGCTACACCTTC. Its translation is CASRKGSFGGRDGYTF.

This chain joins TRBV7-2 and TRBJ2-3, with D uncertain. Germline V CDR1 and CDR2: SGHTA, FQGNSA. This CDR3 region has 12 residues. The ends were cut back, 2 bases at V and 4 bases at J, with 4 bases in the middle. CDR3 coding DNA: TGTGCCAGCAGCTTACCGGCAGATACGCAGTATTTT. Translated: CASSLPADTQYF. Variable domain in full (rest from reference TRBV7-2 and TRBJ2-3): GAGVSQSPSNKVTEKGKDVELRCDPISGHTALYWYRQSLGQGLEFLIYFQGNSAPDKSGLPSDRFSAERTGGSVSTLTIQRTQQEDSAVYLCASSLPADTQYFGPGTRLTVL.

As for this clone: Other DNA sequences within the sample encode an identical CDR3. This chain joins TRBV7-2 and TRBJ2-5, with TRBD2 matching over 12 bases. The CDR3 length is 16 residues. The V and J ends lost 4 bases and 2 bases, in that order; junction bases with no gene match: 5. Per the germline V gene, CDR1 is SGHTA and CDR2 is FQGNSA. In DNA form, the CDR3 reads TGTGCCAGCAGCTCGGCTAGCGGGGGGGTGCAAGAGACCCAGTACTTC. Translated, it gives CASSSASGGVQETQYF. The variable domain in full, completed from reference TRBV7-2 and TRBJ2-5, reads GAGVSQSPSNKVTEKGKDVELRCDPISGHTALYWYRQSLGQGLEFLIYFQGNSAPDKSGLPSDRFSAERTGGSVSTLTIQRTQQEDSAVYLCASSSASGGVQETQYFGPGTRLLVL.

The CDR3: CASSPAPTGYGYTF. The DNA for the CDR3 is TGCGCCAGCAGCCCGGCCCCGACAGGGTACGGCTACACCTTC. This chain links TRBV5-1 with TRBJ1-2; 7 bases line up with TRBD1. Germline values: CDR1 SGHRS, CDR2 YFSETQ. This CDR3 region has 14 residues. The trim removed 4 bases at V and 8 bases at J, leaving 11 bases unmatched.

To note about this clone: Other nucleotide sequences from this sample produce the same CDR3. This sequence joins TRBV5-1 and TRBJ2-7; unclear D gene. The V end was cut by 0 bases, the J end by 6 bases, with 4 bases between. CDR3 length equals 11 residues. CDR1 SGHRS and CDR2 YFSETQ come from the germline V gene. In DNA form, the CDR3 reads TGCGCCAGCAGCTTGGACAGCGAGCAGTACTTC. This encodes CASSLDSEQYF.

The chain carries TRBV9 and TRBJ2-1; 10 nucleotides agree with TRBD2. With V trimmed by 0 bases and J by 0 bases, 9 bases remained unmatched. Germline V gene sequence: CDR1 SGDLS, CDR2 YYNGEE. The CDR3 is made up of 19 amino acids. CDR3 coding DNA: TGTGCCAGCAGCGTAGACGCTTTTAGCGGGAGGAGCTCCTACAATGAGCAGTTCTTC. As protein: CASSVDAFSGRSSYNEQFF.

This clone was seen only once. Other DNA sequences in this specimen translate into the identical CDR3. The chain is built from TRBV5-1 and TRBJ1-3, with D possibly being TRBD1 (5 bases). V dropped 2 bases and J dropped 1 base, with 10 bases sitting between them. CDR1 is SGHRS and CDR2 is YFSETQ in the germline V gene. The CDR3 is 15 amino acids. CDR3 protein: CASSLDTGSGNTIYF. CDR3 nucleotide sequence: TGCGCCAGCAGCTTAGACACAGGATCTGGAAACACCATATATTTT.

This clone has more than one count but fewer than ten. Within the sample, other DNA sequences also encode this same CDR3. The rearrangement uses TRBV5-1 and TRBJ1-4, with TRBD1 matching over 8 bases. J gave up 7 bases and V 4 bases, and 6 bases lay outside the gene matches. CDR1 and CDR2 from the germline V gene are SGHRS and YFSETQ. The CDR3 is 14 residues long. CDR3 in amino acids: CASSLGQGGEKLFF. In DNA, the CDR3 is TGCGCCAGCAGCCTCGGACAGGGTGGTGAAAAACTGTTTTTT.

This clone has only a few counts. V is TRBV19 and J is TRBJ1-5, with TRBD1 identical over 9 bases. V dropped 5 bases and J dropped 5; count of bases not matched to a gene: 4. The CDR3 length is 14 residues. Looked up from germline, CDR1 is LNHDA and CDR2 is SQIVND (reference sequence). The CDR3 loop is CASSADRGYQPQHF. The CDR3, as DNA: TGTGCCAGTAGTGCGGACAGGGGCTATCAGCCCCAGCATTTT.

J is TRBJ1-4 and V is TRBV25-1; D is perhaps TRBD1 (6 bases). Looked up from germline, CDR1 is MGHDK and CDR2 is SYGVNS. This CDR3 spans 16 amino acids. V gave up 4 bases and J gave up 3 bases, with 15 bases separating them. CDR3 sequence: CASSASTGIANEKLFF. The CDR3 bases are TGTGCCAGCAGTGCTTCTACAGGGATCGCTAATGAAAAACTGTTTTTT.

The genes are TRBV7-9 and TRBJ1-4; tentative D call: TRBD1 (6 bases). The germline V gene encodes CDR1 SEHNR and CDR2 FQNEAQ (reference sequence). The CDR3 consists of 12 residues. V gave up 1 base and J gave up 17 bases, with 14 bases separating them. DNA for the CDR3: TGTGCCAGCAGCTTAGAACAGGGAAGTTGTTTTTTT. Translating gives CASSLEQGSCFF.

The chain links TRBV11-2 to TRBJ2-1, with D possibly matching TRBD1 (6 bases). The germline gives CDR1 SGHAT, CDR2 FQNNGV. V shed 4 bases and J shed 14 bases, with 24 bases lying between them. This CDR3 is built from 15 residues. The CDR3 here is CASSSLTGSPGEKFF. CDR3 nucleotides: TGTGCCAGCAGCTCTCTAACAGGGTCCCCCGGGGAGAAGTTCTTC.

The V and J genes are TRBV10-1 and TRBJ1-4; 7 bases match TRBD1. This CDR3 has 16 residues. The V gene end was trimmed by 1 base and the J gene end by 7 bases; junction bases not matched to a gene: 9. CDR1 and CDR2 from the germline V gene are WNHNN and SYGVQD (reference sequence). CDR3 loop: CASSEFRQGGIEKLFF. The DNA of the CDR3 is TGCGCCAGCAGTGAGTTCCGCCAGGGGGGCATTGAAAAACTGTTTTTT.

The chain joins TRBV5-6 to TRBJ2-7; TRBD2 agrees at 7 bases. The germline CDR1 and CDR2 sequences are SGHDT and YYEEEE. The CDR3 has 16 residues. The J segment lost 0 bases and the V segment lost 3 bases, leaving 9 bases of the junction unmatched. CDR3 nucleotides: TGTGCCAGCAGCTCGACCTTAGCGGGCAGCTCCTACGAGCAGTACTTC. Protein product: CASSSTLAGSSYEQYF.

The genes are TRBV7-9 and TRBJ2-2, with 8 bases lining up with TRBD1. CDR3 size: 15 residues. V was clipped by 5 bases and J by 7 bases; unmatched bases: 9. The germline V gene encodes CDR1 SEHNR and CDR2 FQNEAQ (reference sequence). The DNA of the CDR3 is TGTGCCAGCAGCCCATGGACAGGGCTGAACGGGGAGCTGTTTTTT. It translates to CASSPWTGLNGELFF. Full variable domain (rest looked up from reference TRBV7-9 and TRBJ2-2): DTGVSQNPRHKITKRGQNVTFRCDPISEHNRLYWYRQTLGQGPEFLTYFQNEAQLEKSRLLSDRFSAERPKGSFSTLEIQRTEQGDSAMYLCASSPWTGLNGELFFGEGSRLTVL.

The V and J genes are TRBV7-2 and TRBJ1-5; D is ambiguous. Germline values: CDR1 SGHTA, CDR2 FQGNSA. V dropped 5 bases and J dropped 0 bases, with 11 bases sitting between them. The CDR3 spans 15 residues. In DNA, the CDR3 is TGTGCCAGCAGCGCGGACGGACGTAGCAATCAGCCCCAGCATTTT. Translation gives CASSADGRSNQPQHF.

The DNA for the CDR3 is TGCAGCGTTGAAGTCTCTCGGAGGGGCAACGAGCAGTACTTC. This sequence encodes CSVEVSRRGNEQYF. V is TRBV29-1 and J is TRBJ2-5; D might be TRBD2 (6 bases). The J call is in doubt because the DNA end fits TRBJ2-7 better. Germline V gene lookup returns CDR1 SQVTM and CDR2 ANQGSEA. CDR3 length equals 14 residues.

The chain has TRBV19 and TRBJ2-5, with D maybe TRBD1 (6 bases). Germline CDR1 LNHDA, CDR2 SQIVND (reference sequence). Trimming cost V 2 bases and J 4 bases, with 17 bases left between them. This CDR3 is 16 amino acids long. The CDR3 DNA follows: TGTGCCAGTAGTATAAGGGTGCCAGGGGTCGGAGAGACCCAGTACTTC. Protein product: CASSIRVPGVGETQYF.